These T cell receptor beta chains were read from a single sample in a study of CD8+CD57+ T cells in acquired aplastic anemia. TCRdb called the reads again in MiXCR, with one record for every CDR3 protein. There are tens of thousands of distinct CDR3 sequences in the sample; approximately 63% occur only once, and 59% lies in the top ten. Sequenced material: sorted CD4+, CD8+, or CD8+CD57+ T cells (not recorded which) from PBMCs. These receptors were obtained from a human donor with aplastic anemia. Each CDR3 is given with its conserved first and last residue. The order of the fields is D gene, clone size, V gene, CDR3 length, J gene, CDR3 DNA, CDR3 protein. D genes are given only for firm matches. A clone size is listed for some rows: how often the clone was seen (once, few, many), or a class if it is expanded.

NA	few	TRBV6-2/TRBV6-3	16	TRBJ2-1	TGTGCCAGCAGTTCCCTATCCGCGACGTATCACAATGAGCAGTTCTTC	CASSSLSATYHNEQFF
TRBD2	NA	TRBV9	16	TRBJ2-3	TGTGCCAGCAGCGTAGCCCTAGCGGGGGGCGCAGATACGCAGTATTTT	CASSVALAGGADTQYF
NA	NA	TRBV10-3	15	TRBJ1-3	TGTGCCATCAGTGAGAACGGCCTCTCTGGAAACACCATATATTTT	CAISENGLSGNTIYF
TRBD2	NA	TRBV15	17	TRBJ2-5	TGTGCCACCAGCAGACTAGCGGGGGGTTTGTTAGTGGAGACCCAGTACTTC	CATSRLAGGLLVETQYF
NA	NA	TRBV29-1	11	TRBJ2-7	TGCAGCGTGGGATTCTCCCACGAGCAGTACTTC	CSVGFSHEQYF
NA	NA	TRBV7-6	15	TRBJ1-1	TGTGCCAGCAGCTTATCCGAGGGGGAGAACACTGAAGCTTTCTTT	CASSLSEGENTEAFF
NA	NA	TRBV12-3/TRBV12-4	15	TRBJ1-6	TGTGCCAGCAGTTTCGAGGGGTCTGGTCGTTCACCCCTCCACTTT	CASSFEGSGRSPLHF
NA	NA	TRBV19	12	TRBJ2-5	TGTGCCAGTACGGAGACCCAAGAGACCCAGTACTTC	CASTETQETQYF
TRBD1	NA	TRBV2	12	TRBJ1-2	TGTGCCAGCGGACAGGCTAACTATGGCTACACCTTC	CASGQANYGYTF
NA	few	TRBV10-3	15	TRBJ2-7	TGTGCCATCAGTGAGGTGGGGACACAAACCTACGAGCAGTACTTC	CAISEVGTQTYEQYF
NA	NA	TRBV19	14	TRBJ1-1	TGTGCCAGTACGACGCATACCCTGAACACTGAAGCTTTCTTT	CASTTHTLNTEAFF
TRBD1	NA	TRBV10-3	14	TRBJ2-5	TGTGCCATCCTGGACAGGTGGATAAATCAGCCCCAGTACTTC	CAILDRWINQPQYF
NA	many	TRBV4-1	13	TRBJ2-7	TGCGCCAGCAGCCCATCAGCTATGTACGAGCAGTACTTC	CASSPSAMYEQYF
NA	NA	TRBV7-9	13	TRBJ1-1	TGTGCCAGCAGCTTCTCAGGGAACACTGAAGCTTTCTTT	CASSFSGNTEAFF
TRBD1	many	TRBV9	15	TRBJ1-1	TGTGCCAGCAGCTCGGGACAGGGGGGGAACACTGAAGCTTTCTTT	CASSSGQGGNTEAFF
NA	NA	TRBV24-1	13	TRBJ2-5	TGTGCCACCAGTGGGGTCCTGCGGGAGACCCAGTACTTC	CATSGVLRETQYF
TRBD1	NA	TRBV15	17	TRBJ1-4	TGTGCCACCAGCAGAGGAAACAGGGGGGCAACTAATGAAAAACTGTTTTTT	CATSRGNRGATNEKLFF
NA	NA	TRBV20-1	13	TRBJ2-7	TGCAGTGCTAGGGCTACAGGGACCTACGAGCAGTACTTC	CSARATGTYEQYF
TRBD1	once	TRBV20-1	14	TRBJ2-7	TGCAGTGCCATGGACAGGGGAAACTCCTACGAGCAGTACTTC	CSAMDRGNSYEQYF
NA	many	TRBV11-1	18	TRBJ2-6	TGTGCCAGCAGCTTAGGTTGGAGGGGGCTGTCTGGGGCCAACGTCCTGACTTTC	CASSLGWRGLSGANVLTF
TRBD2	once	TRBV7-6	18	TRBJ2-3	TGTGCCAGCAGCTTAGGCCTAACTAGCGGGGTTAGCACAGATACGCAGTATTTT	CASSLGLTSGVSTDTQYF
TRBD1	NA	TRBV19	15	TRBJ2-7	TGTGCCAGTAGTCCCATCGGACAGGGGAGGTACGAGCAGTACTTC	CASSPIGQGRYEQYF
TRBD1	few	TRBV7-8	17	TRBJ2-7	TGTGCCAGCAGCTCCCCGGGACAGGGGAGGAACTCCTACGAGCAGTACTTC	CASSSPGQGRNSYEQYF
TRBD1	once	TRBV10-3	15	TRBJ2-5	TGTGCCATCAGTGAGTCGGTAAGGGGGCCGGAGACCCAGTACTTC	CAISESVRGPETQYF
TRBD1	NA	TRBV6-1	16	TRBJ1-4	TGTGCCAGCAGCTCCCAGGGGGCGAGGTCTAATGAAAGACTGTTTTTT	CASSSQGARSNERLFF
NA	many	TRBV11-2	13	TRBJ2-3	TGTGCCAGCAGCTTAGAGCGCACAGATACGCAGTATTTT	CASSLERTDTQYF
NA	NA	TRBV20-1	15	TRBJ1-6	TGCAGTGCTAGAGATTGGGGCAGTGTCAATTCACCCCTCCACTTT	CSARDWGSVNSPLHF
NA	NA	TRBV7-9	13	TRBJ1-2	TGTGCCAGCACCGTCCTAGAGACCTCTGGCTACACCTTC	CASTVLETSGYTF
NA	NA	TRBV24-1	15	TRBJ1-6	TGTGCCACCAGTGAGGACGGCCTTGCCCCTAGGCCCCTCCACTTT	CATSEDGLAPRPLHF
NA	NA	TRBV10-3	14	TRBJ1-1	TGTGCCATCAGTGAGTACAGGGAAAACACTGAAGCTTTCTTT	CAISEYRENTEAFF
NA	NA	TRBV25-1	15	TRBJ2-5	TGTGCCAGCAGTGACGGACAGGAGGGGCTCGAGACCCAGTACTTC	CASSDGQEGLETQYF
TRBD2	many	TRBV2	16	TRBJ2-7	TGTGCCAGCAGTGAAGCATCCAGCGGGGGGGCCTACGAGCAGTACTTC	CASSEASSGGAYEQYF
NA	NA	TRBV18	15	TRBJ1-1	TGTGCCAGCTCACCAGGTGCAGGTTACGCGACTGAAGCTTTCTTT	CASSPGAGYATEAFF
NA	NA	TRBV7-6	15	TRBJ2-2	TGTGCCAGCAGCTTAAGTGGCGGGAACACCGGGGAGCTGTTTTTT	CASSLSGGNTGELFF
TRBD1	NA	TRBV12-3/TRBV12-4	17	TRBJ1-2	TGTGCCAGCAGTTTCTACTCCCCTTCGACAGGGCTTGCTGGCTACACCTTC	CASSFYSPSTGLAGYTF
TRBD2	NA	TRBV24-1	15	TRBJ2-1	TGTGCCACCAGTGAGCTAGCGGGAGCGGTCAATGAGCAGTTCTTC	CATSELAGAVNEQFF
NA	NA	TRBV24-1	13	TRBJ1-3	TGTGCCACCAGTGATAACTCTGGAAACACCATATATTTT	CATSDNSGNTIYF
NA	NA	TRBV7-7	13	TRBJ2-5	TGTGCCAGCAGCTTAGTGGCGGAAGAGACCCAGTACTTC	CASSLVAEETQYF
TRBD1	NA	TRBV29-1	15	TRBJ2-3	TGCAGCGTTGATGGGACAGGGGGCACCGCAGATACGCAGTATTTT	CSVDGTGGTADTQYF
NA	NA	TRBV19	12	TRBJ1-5	TGTGCCGGAGGGGAGGTAGATCAGCCCCAGCATTTT	CAGGEVDQPQHF
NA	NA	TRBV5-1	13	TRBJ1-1	TGCGCCAGCAGCACCGACGGGAACACTGAAGCTTTCTTT	CASSTDGNTEAFF
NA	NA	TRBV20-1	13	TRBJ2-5	TGCAGTGCTAGAGAGGGGGCCGGGGAGACCCAGTACTTC	CSAREGAGETQYF
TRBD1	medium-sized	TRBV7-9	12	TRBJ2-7	TGTGCCACCACGGGGACAGTCTACGAGCAGTACTTC	CATTGTVYEQYF
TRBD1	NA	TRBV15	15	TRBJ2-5	TGTGCCACCAGCAGAGTGACAGGGAAGTTAGAGACCCAGTACTTC	CATSRVTGKLETQYF
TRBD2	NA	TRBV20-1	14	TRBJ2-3	TGCAGTGCCTTGACTAGCGGGAGTTTAGATACGCAGTATTTT	CSALTSGSLDTQYF
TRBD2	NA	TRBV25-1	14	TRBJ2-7	TGTGCCAGCAGTCGGCTAGCGGGGGGATCCGAGCAGTACTTC	CASSRLAGGSEQYF
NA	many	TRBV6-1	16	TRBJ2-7	TGTGCCAGCACTAGCTACGGCGACAGCCAATATTACGAGCAGTACTTC	CASTSYGDSQYYEQYF
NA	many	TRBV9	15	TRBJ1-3	TGTGCCAGCAGCGTAGGTTGGGGCTCTGGAAACACCATATATTTT	CASSVGWGSGNTIYF
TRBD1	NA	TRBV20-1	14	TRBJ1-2	TGCAGTGCTCCCAGAGGAGGGGGCAGCTATGGCTACACCTTC	CSAPRGGGSYGYTF
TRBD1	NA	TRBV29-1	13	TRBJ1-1	TGCAGCGCACGGACAGGGGGAGACACTGAAGCTTTCTTT	CSARTGGDTEAFF
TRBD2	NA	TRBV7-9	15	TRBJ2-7	TGTGCCAGCAGCTATAGGACTAGCGGGGGGGATGAGCAGTACTTC	CASSYRTSGGDEQYF
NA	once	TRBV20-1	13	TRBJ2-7	TGCAGTGTTAGGGACGGGGAACACTACGAGCAGTACTTC	CSVRDGEHYEQYF